This entry concerns a single T cell receptor beta chain. This sample was included in a study of tumor-infiltrating lymphocytes in primary liver carcinoma. Using a constant-region primer together with ProtoScript II reverse transcriptase, TCR beta cDNA was made from about 500 ng of total RNA. Sequencing libraries for TCR beta derived from three nested multiplex PCR rounds that used slightly modified ARM-PCR. A C-beta reverse primer was combined with TRBV1-TRBV30 forward primers in the first two PCR rounds, and each round had about 10 cycles. TCRdb used MiXCR to reprocess the multiplex PCR reads, holding one entry per CDR3 protein. The sample carries under 50,000 distinct CDR3 sequences, about two thirds recorded once. Each 20-30 mg portion of unsorted bulk tissue served as the source for co-extraction of RNA and DNA. Germline V CDR1 and CDR2: SGHAT, FQNNGV. V was cut by 0 bases and J by 15 bases, with 12 bases left in between. The CDR3 has 12 amino acids.

The sample consisted of liver tumor tissue from sampling region 5. Described subset: tumor region T5, tumor centre. This TCR was recovered from a man aged 35-49 years with primary liver carcinoma and hepatitis B virus infection. The rearrangement links TRBV11-2 to TRBJ2-1; maybe TRBD2 (5 bases). In DNA, the CDR3 is TGTGCCAGCAGCTTAGATCGCACTAGTGGGTTCTTC. It specifies CASSLDRTSGFF.